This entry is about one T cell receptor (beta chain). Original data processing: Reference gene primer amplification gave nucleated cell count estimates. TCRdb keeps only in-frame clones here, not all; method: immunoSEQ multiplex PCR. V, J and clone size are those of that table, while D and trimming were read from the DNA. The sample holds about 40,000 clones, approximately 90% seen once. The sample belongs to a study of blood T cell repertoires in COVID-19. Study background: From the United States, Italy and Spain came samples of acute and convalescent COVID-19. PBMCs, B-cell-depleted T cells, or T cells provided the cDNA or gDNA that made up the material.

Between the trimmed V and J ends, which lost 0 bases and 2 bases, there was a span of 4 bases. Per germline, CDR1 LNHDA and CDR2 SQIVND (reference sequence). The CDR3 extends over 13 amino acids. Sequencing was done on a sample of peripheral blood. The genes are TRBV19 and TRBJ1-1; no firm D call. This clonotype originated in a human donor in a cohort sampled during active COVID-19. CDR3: CASSIEANTEAFF. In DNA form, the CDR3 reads TGTGCCAGTAGTATAGAGGCCAACACTGAAGCTTTCTTT.